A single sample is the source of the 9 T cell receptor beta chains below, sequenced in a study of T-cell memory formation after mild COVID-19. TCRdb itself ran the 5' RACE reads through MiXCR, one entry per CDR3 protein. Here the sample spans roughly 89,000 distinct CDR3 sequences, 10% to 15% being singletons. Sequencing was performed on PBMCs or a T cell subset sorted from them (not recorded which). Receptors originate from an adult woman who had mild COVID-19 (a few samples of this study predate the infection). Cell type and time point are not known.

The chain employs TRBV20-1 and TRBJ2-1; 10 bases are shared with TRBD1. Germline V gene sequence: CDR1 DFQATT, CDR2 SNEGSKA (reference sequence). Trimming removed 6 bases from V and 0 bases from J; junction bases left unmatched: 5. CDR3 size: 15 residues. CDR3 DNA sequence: TGCAGTGCCCCTGGACAGGGGGTCTCCTACAATGAGCAGTTCTTC. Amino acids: CSAPGQGVSYNEQFF.

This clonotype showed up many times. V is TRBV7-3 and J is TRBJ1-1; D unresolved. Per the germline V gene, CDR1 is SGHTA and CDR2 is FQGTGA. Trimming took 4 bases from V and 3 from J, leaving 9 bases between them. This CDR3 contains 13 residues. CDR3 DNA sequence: TGTGCCAGCAGCTATCGGTTCGACACTGAAGCTTTCTTT. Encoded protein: CASSYRFDTEAFF.

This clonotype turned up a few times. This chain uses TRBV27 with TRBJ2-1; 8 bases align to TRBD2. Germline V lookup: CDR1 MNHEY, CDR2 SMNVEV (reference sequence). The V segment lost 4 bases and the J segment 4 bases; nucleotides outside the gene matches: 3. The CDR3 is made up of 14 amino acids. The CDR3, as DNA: TGTGCCAGCAGTTCGGGACTAGAGTACAATGAGCAGTTCTTC. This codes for CASSSGLEYNEQFF.

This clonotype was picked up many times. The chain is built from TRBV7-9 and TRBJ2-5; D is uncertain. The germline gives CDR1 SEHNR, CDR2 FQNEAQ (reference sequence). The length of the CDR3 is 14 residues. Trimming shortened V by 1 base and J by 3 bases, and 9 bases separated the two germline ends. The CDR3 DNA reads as TGTGCCAGCAGCTTAGGGACCGAGGAAGAGACCCAGTACTTC. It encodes CASSLGTEEETQYF.

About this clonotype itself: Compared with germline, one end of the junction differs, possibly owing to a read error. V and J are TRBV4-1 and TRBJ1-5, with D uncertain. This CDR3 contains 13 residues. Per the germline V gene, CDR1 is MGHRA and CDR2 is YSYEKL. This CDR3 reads CASSPQRYQPRHF. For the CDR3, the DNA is TGCGCCAGCAGCCCCCAAAGGTATCAGCCCCGGCATTTT.

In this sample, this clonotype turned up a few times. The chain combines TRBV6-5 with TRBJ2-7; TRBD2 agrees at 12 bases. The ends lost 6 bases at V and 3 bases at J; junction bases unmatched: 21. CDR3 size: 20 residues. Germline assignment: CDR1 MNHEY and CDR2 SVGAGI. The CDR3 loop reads CASSPDRDPRTSGTVYEQYF. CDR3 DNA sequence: TGTGCCAGCAGCCCCGACAGGGACCCGAGGACTAGCGGGACCGTCTACGAGCAGTACTTC.

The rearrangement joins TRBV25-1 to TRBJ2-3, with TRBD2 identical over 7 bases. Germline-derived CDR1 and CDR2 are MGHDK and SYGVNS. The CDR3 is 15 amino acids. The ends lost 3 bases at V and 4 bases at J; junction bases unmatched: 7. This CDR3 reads CASSDPAGVADTQYF. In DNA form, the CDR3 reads TGTGCCAGCAGTGACCCGGCGGGAGTAGCAGATACGCAGTATTTT.

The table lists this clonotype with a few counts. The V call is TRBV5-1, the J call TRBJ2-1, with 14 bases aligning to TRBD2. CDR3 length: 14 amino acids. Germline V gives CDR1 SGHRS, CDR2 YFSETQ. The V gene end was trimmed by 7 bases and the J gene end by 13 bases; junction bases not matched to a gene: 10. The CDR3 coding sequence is TGCGCCAGCGGCCCGGGGACTAGCGGGAGTATACAGTTCTTC. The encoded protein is CASGPGTSGSIQFF.

This CDR3 reads CASSYSKVEGGQPQHF. The CDR3 coding sequence is TGTGCCAGCAGTTACTCGAAGGTTGAGGGGGGACAGCCCCAGCATTTT. This chain uses TRBV6-5 with TRBJ1-5, with D possibly being TRBD1 (6 bases). V gave up 0 bases and J gave up 7 bases, with 16 bases separating them. The germline V gene has CDR1 MNHEY and CDR2 SVGAGI. The CDR3 runs to 16 residues.